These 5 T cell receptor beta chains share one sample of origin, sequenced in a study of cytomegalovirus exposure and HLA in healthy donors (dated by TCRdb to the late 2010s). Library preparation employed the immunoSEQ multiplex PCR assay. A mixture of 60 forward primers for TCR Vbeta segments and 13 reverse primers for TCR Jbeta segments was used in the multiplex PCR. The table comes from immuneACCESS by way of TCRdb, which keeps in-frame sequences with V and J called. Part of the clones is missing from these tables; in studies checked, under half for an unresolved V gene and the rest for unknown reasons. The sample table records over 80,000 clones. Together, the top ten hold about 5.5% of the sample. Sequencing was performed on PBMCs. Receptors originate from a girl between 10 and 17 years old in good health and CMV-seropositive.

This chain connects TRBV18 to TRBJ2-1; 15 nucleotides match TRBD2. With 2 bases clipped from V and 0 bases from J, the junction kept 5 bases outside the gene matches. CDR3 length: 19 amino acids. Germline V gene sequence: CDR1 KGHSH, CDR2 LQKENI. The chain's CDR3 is CASSPGLAGGPGSYNEQFF. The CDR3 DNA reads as TGTGCCAGCTCACCAGGACTAGCGGGGGGGCCTGGCTCCTACAATGAGCAGTTCTTC. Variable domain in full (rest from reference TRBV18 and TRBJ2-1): NAGVMQNPRHLVRRRGQEARLRCSPMKGHSHVYWYRQLPEEGLKFMVYLQKENIIDESGMPKERFSAEFPKEGPSILRIQQVVRGDSAAYFCASSPGLAGGPGSYNEQFFGPGTRLTVL.

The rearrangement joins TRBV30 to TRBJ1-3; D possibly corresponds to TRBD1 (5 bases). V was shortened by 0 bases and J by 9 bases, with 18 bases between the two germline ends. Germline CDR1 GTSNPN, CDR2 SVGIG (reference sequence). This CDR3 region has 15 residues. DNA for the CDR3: TGTGCCTGGAGTGTTGGGGGGATCGACAGAGTCACCATATATTTT. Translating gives CAWSVGGIDRVTIYF. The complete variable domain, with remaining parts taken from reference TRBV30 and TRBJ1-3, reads SQTIHQWPATLVQPVGSPLSLECTVEGTSNPNLYWYRQAAGRGLQLLFYSVGIGQISSEVPQNLSASRPQDRQFILSSKKLLLSDSGFYLCAWSVGGIDRVTIYFGEGSWLTVV.

Here the CDR3 reads CASSLAYNEQFF. The CDR3 DNA sequence: TGCGCCAGCAGCTTGGCTTACAATGAGCAGTTCTTC. The chain recombines TRBV5-1 with TRBJ2-1, with D unresolved. The CDR3 is made up of 12 amino acids. The V end was cut by 0 bases, the J end by 4 bases, with 2 bases between. From germline, CDR1 is SGHRS and CDR2 YFSETQ. Combining the CDR3 with reference TRBV5-1 and TRBJ2-1 gives the whole variable domain KAGVTQTPRYLIKTRGQQVTLSCSPISGHRSVSWYQQTPGQGLQFLFEYFSETQRNKGNFPGRFSGRQFSNSRSEMNVSTLELGDSALYLCASSLAYNEQFFGPGTRLTVL.

In nucleotides, the CDR3 is TGCGCCAGCAGCGGGAAGGGACAGTCCATAGATACGCAGTATTTT. It translates to CASSGKGQSIDTQYF. The chain recombines TRBV4-3 with TRBJ2-3, with TRBD1 matching over 7 bases. The J segment lost 5 bases and the V segment lost 5 bases, leaving 10 bases of the junction unmatched. The CDR3 runs 15 residues. Germline CDR1 reads LGHNA; CDR2 reads YSLEER.

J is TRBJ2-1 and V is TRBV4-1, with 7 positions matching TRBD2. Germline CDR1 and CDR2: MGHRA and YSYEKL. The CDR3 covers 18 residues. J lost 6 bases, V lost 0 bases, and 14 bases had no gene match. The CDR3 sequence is CASSQEPAGTLAVNEQFF. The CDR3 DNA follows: TGCGCCAGCAGCCAAGAGCCCGCCGGGACTCTAGCGGTCAATGAGCAGTTCTTC.